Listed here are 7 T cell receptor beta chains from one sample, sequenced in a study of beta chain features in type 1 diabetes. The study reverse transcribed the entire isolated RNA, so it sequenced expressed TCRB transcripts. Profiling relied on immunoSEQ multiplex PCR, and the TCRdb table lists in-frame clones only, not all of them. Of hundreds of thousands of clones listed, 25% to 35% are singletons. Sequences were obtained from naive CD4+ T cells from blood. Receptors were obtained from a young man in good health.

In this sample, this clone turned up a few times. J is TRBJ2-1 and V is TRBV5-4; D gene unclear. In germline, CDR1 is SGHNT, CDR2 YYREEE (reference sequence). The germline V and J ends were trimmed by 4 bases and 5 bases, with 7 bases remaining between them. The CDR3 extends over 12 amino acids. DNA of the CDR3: TGTGCCAGCAGCAGTCCCAACAATGAGCAGTTCTTC. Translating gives CASSSPNNEQFF.

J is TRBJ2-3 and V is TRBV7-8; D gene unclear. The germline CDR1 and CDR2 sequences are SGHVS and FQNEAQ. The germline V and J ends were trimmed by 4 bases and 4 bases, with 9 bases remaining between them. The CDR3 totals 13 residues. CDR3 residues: CASSSPVADTQYF. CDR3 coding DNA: TGTGCCAGCAGCTCCCCGGTTGCAGATACGCAGTATTTT.

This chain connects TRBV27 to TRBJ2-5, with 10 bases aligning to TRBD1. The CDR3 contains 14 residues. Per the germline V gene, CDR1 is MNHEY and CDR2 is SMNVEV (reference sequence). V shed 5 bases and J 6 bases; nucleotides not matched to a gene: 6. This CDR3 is CASSARDRGKTQYF. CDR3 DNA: TGTGCCAGCAGTGCAAGGGACAGGGGAAAGACCCAGTACTTC.

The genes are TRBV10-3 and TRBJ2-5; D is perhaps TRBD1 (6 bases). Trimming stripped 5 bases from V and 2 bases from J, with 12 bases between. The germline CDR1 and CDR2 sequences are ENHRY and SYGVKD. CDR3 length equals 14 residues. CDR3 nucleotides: TGTGCCATCAGTACCCAGAGGGGGCAAGAGACCCAGTACTTC. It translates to CAISTQRGQETQYF.

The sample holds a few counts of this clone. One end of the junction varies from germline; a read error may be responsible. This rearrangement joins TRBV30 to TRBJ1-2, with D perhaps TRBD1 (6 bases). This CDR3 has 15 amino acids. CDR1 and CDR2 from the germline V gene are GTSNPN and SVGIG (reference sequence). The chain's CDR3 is CALSVNLWTVYGYTF. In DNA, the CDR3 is TGTGCCTTGAGTGTCAATCTATGGACAGTCTATGGCTACACCTTC. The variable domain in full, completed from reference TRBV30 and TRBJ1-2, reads SQTIHQWPATLVQPVGSPLSLECTVEGTSNPNLYWYRQAAGRGLQLLFYSVGIGQISSEVPQNLSASRPQDRQFILSSKKLLLSDSGFYLCALSVNLWTVYGYTFGSGTRLTVV.

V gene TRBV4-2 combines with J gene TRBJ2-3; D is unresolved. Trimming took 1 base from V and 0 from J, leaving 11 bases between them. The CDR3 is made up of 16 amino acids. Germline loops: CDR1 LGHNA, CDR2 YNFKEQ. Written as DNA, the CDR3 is TGTGCCAGCAGCCAAGCGGGTGGCAGAAGCACAGATACGCAGTATTTT. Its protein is CASSQAGGRSTDTQYF.

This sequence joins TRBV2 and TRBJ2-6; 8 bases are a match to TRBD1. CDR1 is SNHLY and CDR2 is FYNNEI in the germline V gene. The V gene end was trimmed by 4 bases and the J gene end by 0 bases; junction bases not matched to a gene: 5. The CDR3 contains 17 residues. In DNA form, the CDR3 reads TGTGCCAGCAGTGTGGACAGGGCCAGCTCTGGGGCCAACGTCCTGACTTTC. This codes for CASSVDRASSGANVLTF.